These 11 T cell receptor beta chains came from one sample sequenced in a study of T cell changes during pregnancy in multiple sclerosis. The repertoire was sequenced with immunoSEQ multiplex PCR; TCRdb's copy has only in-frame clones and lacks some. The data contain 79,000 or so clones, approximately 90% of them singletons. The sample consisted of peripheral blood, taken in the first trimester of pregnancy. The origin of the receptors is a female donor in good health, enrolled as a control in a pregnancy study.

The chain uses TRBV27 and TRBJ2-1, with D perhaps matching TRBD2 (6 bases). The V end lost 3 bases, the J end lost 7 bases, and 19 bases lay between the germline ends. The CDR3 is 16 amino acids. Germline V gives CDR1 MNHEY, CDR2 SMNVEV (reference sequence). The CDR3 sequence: CASSFERNSRGNEQFF. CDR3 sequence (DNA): TGTGCCAGCAGTTTCGAACGTAACTCGCGGGGAAATGAGCAGTTCTTC.

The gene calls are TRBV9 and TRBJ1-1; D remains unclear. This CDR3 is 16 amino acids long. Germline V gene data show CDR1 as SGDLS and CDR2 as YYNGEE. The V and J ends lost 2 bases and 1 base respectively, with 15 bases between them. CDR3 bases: TGTGCCAGCAGCGTGAGTAGGGAGCCAAGGAACACTGAAGCTTTCTTT. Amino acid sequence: CASSVSREPRNTEAFF. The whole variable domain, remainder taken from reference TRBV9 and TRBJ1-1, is DSGVTQTPKHLITATGQRVTLRCSPRSGDLSVYWYQQSLDQGLQFLIQYYNGEERAKGNILERFSAQQFPDLHSELNLSSLELGDSALYFCASSVSREPRNTEAFFGQGTRLTVV.

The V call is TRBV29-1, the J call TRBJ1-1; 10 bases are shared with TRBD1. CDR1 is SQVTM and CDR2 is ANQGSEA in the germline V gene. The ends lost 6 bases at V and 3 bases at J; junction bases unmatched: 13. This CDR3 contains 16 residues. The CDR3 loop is CSVATGGRFRDTEAFF. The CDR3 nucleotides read TGCAGCGTGGCGACAGGGGGCAGGTTCAGGGACACTGAAGCTTTCTTT.

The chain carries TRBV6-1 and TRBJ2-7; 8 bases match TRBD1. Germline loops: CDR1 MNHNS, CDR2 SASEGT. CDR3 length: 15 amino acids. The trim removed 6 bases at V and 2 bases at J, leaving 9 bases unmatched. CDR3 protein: CASRSPGTGAYEQYF. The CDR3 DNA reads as TGTGCCAGCAGGAGCCCCGGGACAGGCGCCTACGAGCAGTACTTC.

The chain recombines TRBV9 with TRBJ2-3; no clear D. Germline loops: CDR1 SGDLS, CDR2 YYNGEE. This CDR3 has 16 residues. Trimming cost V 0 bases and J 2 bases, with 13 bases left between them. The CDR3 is CASSVGLRVTTDTQYF. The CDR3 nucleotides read TGTGCCAGCAGCGTAGGGTTGCGCGTTACCACAGATACGCAGTATTTT.

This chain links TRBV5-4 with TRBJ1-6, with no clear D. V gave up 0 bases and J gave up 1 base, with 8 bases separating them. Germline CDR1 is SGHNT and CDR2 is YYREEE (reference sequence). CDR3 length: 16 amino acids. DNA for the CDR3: TGTGCCAGCAGCTTGGCCCAGGCATCCTATAATTCACCCCTCCACTTT. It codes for CASSLAQASYNSPLHF.

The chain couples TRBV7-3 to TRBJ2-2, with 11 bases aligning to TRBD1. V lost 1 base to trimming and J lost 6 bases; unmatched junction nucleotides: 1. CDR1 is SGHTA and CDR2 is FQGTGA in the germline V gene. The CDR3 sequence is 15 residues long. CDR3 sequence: CASSLMGQGAGELFF. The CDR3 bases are TGTGCCAGCAGCTTAATGGGACAGGGGGCCGGGGAGCTGTTTTTT.

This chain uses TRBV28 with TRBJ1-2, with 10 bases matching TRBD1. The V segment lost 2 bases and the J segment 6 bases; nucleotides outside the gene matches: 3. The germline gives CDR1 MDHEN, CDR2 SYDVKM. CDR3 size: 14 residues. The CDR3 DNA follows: TGTGCCAGCAGTTTAGACAGGGGGCGGAATGGCTACACCTTC. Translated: CASSLDRGRNGYTF.

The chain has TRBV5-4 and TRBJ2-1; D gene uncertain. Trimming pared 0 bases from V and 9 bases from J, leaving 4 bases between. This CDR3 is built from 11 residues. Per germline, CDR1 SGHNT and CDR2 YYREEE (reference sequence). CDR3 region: CASSLGGEQFF. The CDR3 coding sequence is TGTGCCAGCAGCTTGGGCGGTGAGCAGTTCTTC.

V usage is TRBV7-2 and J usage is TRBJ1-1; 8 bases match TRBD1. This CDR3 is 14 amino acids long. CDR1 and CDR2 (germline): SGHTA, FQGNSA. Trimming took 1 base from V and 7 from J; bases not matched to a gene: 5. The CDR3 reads CASSLGQGLGEAFF. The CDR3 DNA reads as TGTGCCAGCAGCTTAGGACAGGGGCTCGGTGAAGCTTTCTTT. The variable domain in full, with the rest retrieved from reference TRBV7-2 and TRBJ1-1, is GAGVSQSPSNKVTEKGKDVELRCDPISGHTALYWYRQSLGQGLEFLIYFQGNSAPDKSGLPSDRFSAERTGGSVSTLTIQRTQQEDSAVYLCASSLGQGLGEAFFGQGTRLTVV.

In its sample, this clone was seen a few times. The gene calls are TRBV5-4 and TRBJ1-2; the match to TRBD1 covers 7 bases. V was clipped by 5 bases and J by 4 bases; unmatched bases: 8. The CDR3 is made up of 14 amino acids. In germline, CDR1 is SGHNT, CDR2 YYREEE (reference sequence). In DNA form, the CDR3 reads TGTGCCAGCAGGTTAGCAGGGGGGAGCTATGGCTACACCTTC. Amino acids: CASRLAGGSYGYTF.